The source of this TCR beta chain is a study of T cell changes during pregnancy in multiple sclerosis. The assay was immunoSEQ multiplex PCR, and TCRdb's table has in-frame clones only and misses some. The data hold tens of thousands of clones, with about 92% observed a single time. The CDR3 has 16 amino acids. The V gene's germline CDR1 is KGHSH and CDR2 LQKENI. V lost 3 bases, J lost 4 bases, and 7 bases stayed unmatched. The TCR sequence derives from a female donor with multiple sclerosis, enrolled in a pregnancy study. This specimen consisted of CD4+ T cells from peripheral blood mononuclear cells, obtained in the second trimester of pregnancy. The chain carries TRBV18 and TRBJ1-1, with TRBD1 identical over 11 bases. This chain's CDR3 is CASSPLTGTGGTEAFF. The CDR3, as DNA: TGTGCCAGCTCACCCCTGACCGGGACAGGGGGCACTGAAGCTTTCTTT.